This T cell receptor (beta chain) is drawn from a study of radiotherapy plus CTLA-4 blockade in lung cancer (dated by TCRdb to between 2018 and 2020). Background for the entire study: Objective responses occurred in about 20% of enrolled patients, and about 33% achieved disease control.

Cut back by 6 bases and 1 base, the V and J ends lie 6 bases apart. The CDR3 runs 12 amino acids, cysteine and phenylalanine included. The sequence is cut down to CDR3 DNA, 36 bases in frame from base 1. CDR1 and CDR2 were assigned from the germline V gene as KGHSH and LQKENI. With respect to this clone: It lacks a known antigen. No much larger clone exists at a distance of one base, and base qualities are not known.

In this study, focal radiation therapy paired with CTLA-4 blockade (ipilimumab) was tested in patients who had chemo-refractory metastatic non-small-cell lung cancer. The study at large found these results: After treatment with radiotherapy and ipilimumab, TCR clones that came from tumors expanded in the peripheral blood. Early dynamic changes in blood T cell clones, together with increased serum interferon-beta after radiation, were reported as the strongest predictors of response.

Libraries came from the immunoSEQ multiplex PCR assay. The table comes from immuneACCESS by way of TCRdb, which keeps in-frame sequences with V and J called. Part of the clones is missing from these tables; in studies checked, under half for an unresolved V gene and the rest for unknown reasons. The sample table records tens of thousands of clones; around 90% of these occur just once. Over 15% of the sample belongs to the ten largest clones. Recombination linked TRBV18 to TRBJ1-1, with a tentative D gene TRBD1 over 5 matching bases. This clonotype was sampled from a human donor with non-small cell lung cancer that progressed on radiotherapy plus ipilimumab. The sample consisted of peripheral blood, taken from a patient treated with radiotherapy plus ipilimumab. The bases read TGTGCCAGCTCTGGGACGAACACTGAAGCTTTCTTT. Translation gives CASSGTNTEAFF.